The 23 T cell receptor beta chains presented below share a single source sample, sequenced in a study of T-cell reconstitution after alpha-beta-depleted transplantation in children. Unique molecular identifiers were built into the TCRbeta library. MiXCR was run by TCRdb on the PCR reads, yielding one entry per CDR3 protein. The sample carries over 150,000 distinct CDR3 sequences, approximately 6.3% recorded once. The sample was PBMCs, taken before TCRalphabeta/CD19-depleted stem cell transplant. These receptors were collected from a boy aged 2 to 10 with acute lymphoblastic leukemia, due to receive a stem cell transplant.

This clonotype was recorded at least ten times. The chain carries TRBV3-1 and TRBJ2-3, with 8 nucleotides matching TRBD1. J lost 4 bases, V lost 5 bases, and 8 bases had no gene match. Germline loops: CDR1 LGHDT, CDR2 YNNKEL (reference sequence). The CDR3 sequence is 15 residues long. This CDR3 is CASSSRTGRSDTQYF. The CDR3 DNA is TGTGCCAGCAGCTCTCGGACAGGGAGGTCAGATACGCAGTATTTT.

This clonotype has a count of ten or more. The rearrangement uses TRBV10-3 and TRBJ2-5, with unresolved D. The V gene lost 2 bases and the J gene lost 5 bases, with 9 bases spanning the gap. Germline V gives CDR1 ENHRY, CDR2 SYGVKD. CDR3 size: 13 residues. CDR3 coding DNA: TGTGCCATCAGTGAGACCCCACGGGAGACCCAGTACTTC. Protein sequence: CAISETPRETQYF.

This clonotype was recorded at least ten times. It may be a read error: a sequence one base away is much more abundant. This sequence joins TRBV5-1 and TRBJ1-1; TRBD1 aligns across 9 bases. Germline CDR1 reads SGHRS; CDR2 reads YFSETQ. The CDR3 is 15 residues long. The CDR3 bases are TGCGCCAGCATCTTGGGACAGGGAAGGAATACTGAAGCTTTCTTT. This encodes CASILGQGRNTEAFF.

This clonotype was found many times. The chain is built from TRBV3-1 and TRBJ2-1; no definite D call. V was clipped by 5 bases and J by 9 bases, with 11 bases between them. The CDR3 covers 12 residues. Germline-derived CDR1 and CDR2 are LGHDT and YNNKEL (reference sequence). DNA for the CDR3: TGTGCCAGCAGCGCACATTCTGGTGAGCAGTTCTTC. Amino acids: CASSAHSGEQFF.

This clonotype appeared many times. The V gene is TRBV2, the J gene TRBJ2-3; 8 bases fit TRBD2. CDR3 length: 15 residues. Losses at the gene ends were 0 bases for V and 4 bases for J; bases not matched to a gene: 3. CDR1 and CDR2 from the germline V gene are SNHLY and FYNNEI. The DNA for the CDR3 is TGTGCCAGCAGTGAAGCCCCGGGAGGGCCAGATACGCAGTATTTT. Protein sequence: CASSEAPGGPDTQYF.

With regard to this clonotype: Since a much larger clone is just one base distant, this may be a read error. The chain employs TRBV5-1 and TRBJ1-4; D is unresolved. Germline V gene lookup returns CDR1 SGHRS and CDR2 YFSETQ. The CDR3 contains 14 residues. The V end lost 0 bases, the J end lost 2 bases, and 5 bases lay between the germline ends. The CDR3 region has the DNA TGCGCCAGCAGCTTGGACGGCACTAATGAAAAACTGTTTTTT. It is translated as CASSLDGTNEKLFF.

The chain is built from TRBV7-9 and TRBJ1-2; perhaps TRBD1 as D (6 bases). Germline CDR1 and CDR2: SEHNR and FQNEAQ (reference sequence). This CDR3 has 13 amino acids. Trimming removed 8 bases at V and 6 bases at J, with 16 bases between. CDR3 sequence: CASASGGADGYTF. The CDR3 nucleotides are TGTGCCAGCGCGTCCGGGGGGGCTGATGGCTACACCTTC.

CDR3 loop: CAWSGRWGGGYEQFF. In DNA form, the CDR3 reads TGTGCCTGGAGTGGTCGGTGGGGGGGCGGCTATGAGCAGTTCTTC. The chain couples TRBV30 to TRBJ2-1, with D possibly matching TRBD2 (7 bases). The germline gives CDR1 GTSNPN, CDR2 SVGIG (reference sequence). The V and J ends lost 1 base and 8 bases respectively, with 18 bases between them. The CDR3 loop spans 15 amino acids.

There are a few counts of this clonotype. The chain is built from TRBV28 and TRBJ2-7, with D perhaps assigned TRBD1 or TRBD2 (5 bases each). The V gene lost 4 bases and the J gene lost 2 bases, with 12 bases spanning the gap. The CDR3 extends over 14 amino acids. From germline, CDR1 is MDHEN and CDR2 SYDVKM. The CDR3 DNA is TGTGCCAGCAGTTCTCCGGGACGGGCCTACGAGCAGTACTTC. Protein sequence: CASSSPGRAYEQYF.

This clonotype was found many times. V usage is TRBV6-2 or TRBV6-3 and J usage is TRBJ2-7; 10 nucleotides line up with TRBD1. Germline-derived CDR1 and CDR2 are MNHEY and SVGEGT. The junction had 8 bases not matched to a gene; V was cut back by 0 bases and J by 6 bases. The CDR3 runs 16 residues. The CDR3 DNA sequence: TGTGCCAGCAGTTACTCGCAGAGGACAGGGGGATCCGAGCAGTACTTC. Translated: CASSYSQRTGGSEQYF.

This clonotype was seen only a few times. The chain's CDR3 is CASSLEPQGGVEKLFF. Written as DNA, the CDR3 is TGTGCCAGCAGCTTAGAGCCTCAAGGGGGGGTTGAAAAACTGTTTTTT. The chain uses TRBV7-2 and TRBJ1-4; possibly TRBD1 for D (6 bases). The V end lost 1 base, the J end lost 7 bases, and 16 bases lay between the germline ends. This CDR3 has 16 amino acids. Germline-derived CDR1 and CDR2 are SGHTA and FQGNSA.

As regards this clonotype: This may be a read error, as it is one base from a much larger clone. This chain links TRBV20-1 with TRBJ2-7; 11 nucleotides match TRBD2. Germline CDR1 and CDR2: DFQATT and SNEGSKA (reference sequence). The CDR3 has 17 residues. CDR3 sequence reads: CCARDPSTSGSRNEQYF. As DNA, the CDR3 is TGCTGTGCTAGAGACCCTTCTACTAGCGGGAGTCGCAACGAGCAGTACTTC.

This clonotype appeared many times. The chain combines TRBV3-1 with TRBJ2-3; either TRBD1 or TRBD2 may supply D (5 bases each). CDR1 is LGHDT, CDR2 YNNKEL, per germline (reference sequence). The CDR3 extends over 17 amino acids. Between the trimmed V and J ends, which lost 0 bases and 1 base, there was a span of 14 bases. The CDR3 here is CASSQDVGTVGTDTQYF. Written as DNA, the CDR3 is TGTGCCAGCAGCCAAGATGTCGGGACGGTTGGCACAGATACGCAGTATTTT.

The CDR3 coding sequence is TGCAGTGCCCCCGGGGTAGGGAGAGAGACCCAGTACTTC. Amino acids: CSAPGVGRETQYF. The chain couples TRBV20-1 to TRBJ2-5; tentative D call: TRBD2 (5 bases). V was shortened by 6 bases and J by 4 bases, with 15 bases between the two germline ends. The CDR3 is 13 residues long. Germline V gene data show CDR1 as DFQATT and CDR2 as SNEGSKA (reference sequence).

The CDR3 DNA sequence: TGCAGTGCGCTGACAGGGGGGAACACTGAAGCTTTCTTT. Its protein product is CSALTGGNTEAFF. The chain combines TRBV20-1 with TRBJ1-1; 9 bases are shared with TRBD1. The CDR3 loop spans 13 amino acids. V dropped 6 bases and J dropped 1; count of bases not matched to a gene: 3. CDR1 is DFQATT, CDR2 SNEGSKA, per germline (reference sequence).

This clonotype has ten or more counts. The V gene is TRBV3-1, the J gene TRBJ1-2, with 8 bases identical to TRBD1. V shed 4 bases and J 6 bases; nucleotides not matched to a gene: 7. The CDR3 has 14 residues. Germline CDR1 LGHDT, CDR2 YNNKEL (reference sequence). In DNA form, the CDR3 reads TGTGCCAGCAGCCCCATTACAGGGGGGAATGGCTACACCTTC. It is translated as CASSPITGGNGYTF.

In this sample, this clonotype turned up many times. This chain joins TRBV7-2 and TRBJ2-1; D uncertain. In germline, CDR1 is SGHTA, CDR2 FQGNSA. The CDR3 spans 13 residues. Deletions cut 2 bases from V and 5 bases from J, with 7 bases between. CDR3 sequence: CASSLNKNNEQFF. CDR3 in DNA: TGTGCCAGCAGCTTAAATAAAAACAATGAGCAGTTCTTC. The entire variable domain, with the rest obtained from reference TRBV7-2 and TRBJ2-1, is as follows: GAGVSQSPSNKVTEKGKDVELRCDPISGHTALYWYRQSLGQGLEFLIYFQGNSAPDKSGLPSDRFSAERTGGSVSTLTIQRTQQEDSAVYLCASSLNKNNEQFFGPGTRLTVL.

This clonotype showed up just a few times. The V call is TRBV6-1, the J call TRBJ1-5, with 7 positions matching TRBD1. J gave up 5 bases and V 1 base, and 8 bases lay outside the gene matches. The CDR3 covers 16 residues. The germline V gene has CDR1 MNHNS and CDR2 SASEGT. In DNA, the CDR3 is TGTGCCAGCAGTGAAGGGGACAGCTATAGGGATCAGCCCCAGCATTTT. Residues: CASSEGDSYRDQPQHF.

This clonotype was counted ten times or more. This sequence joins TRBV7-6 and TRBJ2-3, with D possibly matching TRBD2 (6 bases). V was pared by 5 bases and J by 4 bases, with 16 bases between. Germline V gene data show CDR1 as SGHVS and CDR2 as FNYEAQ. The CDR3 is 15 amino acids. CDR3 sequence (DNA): TGTGCCAGCAGCCTTAGCGGTGTGGGGCCAGATACGCAGTATTTT. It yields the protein CASSLSGVGPDTQYF.

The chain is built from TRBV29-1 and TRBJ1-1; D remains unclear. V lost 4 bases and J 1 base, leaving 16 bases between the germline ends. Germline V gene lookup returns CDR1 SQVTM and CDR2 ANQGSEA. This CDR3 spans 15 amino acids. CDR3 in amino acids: CSVASRPAENTEAFF. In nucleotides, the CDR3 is TGCAGCGTTGCTTCCCGACCGGCGGAGAACACTGAAGCTTTCTTT.

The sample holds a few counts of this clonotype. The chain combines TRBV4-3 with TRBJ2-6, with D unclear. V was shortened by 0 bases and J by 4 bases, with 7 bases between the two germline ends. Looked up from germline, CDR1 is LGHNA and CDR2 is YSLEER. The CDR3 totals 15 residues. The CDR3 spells CASSQDRHGANVLTF. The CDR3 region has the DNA TGCGCCAGCAGCCAAGATCGTCACGGGGCCAACGTCCTGACTTTC.

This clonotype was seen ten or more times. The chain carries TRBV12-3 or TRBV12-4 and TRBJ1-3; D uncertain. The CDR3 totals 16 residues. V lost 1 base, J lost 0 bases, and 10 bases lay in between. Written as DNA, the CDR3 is TGTGCCAGCAGTTTAGTCATCGAAAGCTCTGGAAACACCATATATTTT. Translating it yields CASSLVIESSGNTIYF.

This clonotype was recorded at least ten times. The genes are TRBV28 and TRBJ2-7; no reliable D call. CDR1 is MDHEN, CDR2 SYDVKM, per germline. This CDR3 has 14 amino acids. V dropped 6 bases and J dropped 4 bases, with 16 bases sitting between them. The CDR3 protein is CASSPIVPNYEQYF. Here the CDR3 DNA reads TGTGCCAGCAGCCCTATAGTCCCCAATTACGAGCAGTACTTC.